Listed here are 14 T cell receptor beta chains from one sample, sequenced in a study of long-term antiretroviral therapy in people with HIV. The authors ran the immunoSEQ assay, v3.0, at survey level. Here immunoSEQ multiplex PCR was the method, and the copy in TCRdb shows in-frame clones only, minus some. The sample has approximately 35,000 clones, about 74% seen once; the top ten hold 7.1%. The sequencing used unsorted PBMCs, collected 2 years after starting antiretroviral therapy. All receptors derive from a woman between 45 and 60 years old with HIV.

This clone was seen a handful of times. The V gene is TRBV15, the J gene TRBJ2-7; the D is unclear. V lost 0 bases and J lost 4, with 7 bases in between. The CDR3 length is 13 residues. Germline CDR1 and CDR2: LNHNV and YYDKDF (reference sequence). The CDR3 loop is CATSRDLRYEQYF. In nucleotides, the CDR3 is TGTGCCACCAGCAGAGATTTGAGGTACGAGCAGTACTTC.

This rearrangement joins TRBV27 to TRBJ1-5; D may be TRBD1 (5 bases). Germline loops: CDR1 MNHEY, CDR2 SMNVEV (reference sequence). V was clipped by 7 bases and J by 4 bases, with 11 bases between them. The CDR3 is 13 amino acids. CDR3 bases: TGTGCCAGCACAGGGTCCATGAATCAGCCCCAGCATTTT. Its protein product is CASTGSMNQPQHF.

The V and J genes are TRBV4-1 and TRBJ2-7, with TRBD1 as a possible D gene (5 bases). Looked up from germline, CDR1 is MGHRA and CDR2 is YSYEKL. Trimming pared 0 bases from V and 2 bases from J, leaving 14 bases between. CDR3 size: 16 residues. This chain's CDR3 is CASSQDRTTPAYEQYF. CDR3 DNA: TGCGCCAGCAGCCAAGACAGGACAACACCAGCCTACGAGCAGTACTTC.

The rearrangement links TRBV27 to TRBJ2-7; D call uncertain. This CDR3 contains 12 residues. CDR1 is MNHEY and CDR2 is SMNVEV in the germline V gene (reference sequence). The germline V and J ends were trimmed by 2 bases and 0 bases, with 2 bases remaining between them. CDR3 sequence (DNA): TGTGCCAGCAGTTTACCCTCCTACGAGCAGTACTTC. Translation: CASSLPSYEQYF.

CDR3 coding DNA: TGTGCCAGCAGTGAATTCCCCCGACTCGACAGGGCTAATCAGCCCCAGCATTTT. Encoded protein: CASSEFPRLDRANQPQHF. This chain connects TRBV6-1 to TRBJ1-5, with TRBD1 identical over 7 bases. This CDR3 is built from 18 residues. J was trimmed by 4 bases and V by 2 bases; bases with no gene match: 14. Germline CDR1 MNHNS, CDR2 SASEGT.

The chain combines TRBV7-7 with TRBJ2-1, with TRBD2 matching 7 bases. The CDR3 has 14 residues. In germline, CDR1 is SSHAT, CDR2 FNYEAQ (reference sequence). Losses at the gene ends were 3 bases for V and 5 bases for J; bases not matched to a gene: 4. For the CDR3, the DNA is TGTGCCAGCAGCTTTAGCGGGCCAAACAATGAGCAGTTCTTC. Its protein is CASSFSGPNNEQFF.

The genes are TRBV9 and TRBJ2-7; D gene ambiguous. Per germline, CDR1 SGDLS and CDR2 YYNGEE. The CDR3 length is 13 residues. Trimming pared 2 bases from V and 6 bases from J, leaving 12 bases between. The CDR3 reads CASSVGSKGEQYV. In nucleotides, the CDR3 is TGTGCCAGCAGCGTTGGCAGTAAAGGCGAGCAGTACGTC.

The J gene is TRBJ2-2, the V gene TRBV6-5; D gene unclear. The V end lost 6 bases, the J end lost 1 base, and 12 bases lay between the germline ends. The CDR3 is 15 residues long. Germline V gene data show CDR1 as MNHEY and CDR2 as SVGAGI. The CDR3 DNA reads as TGTGCCAGCAGAATATTGGACGGGAACACCGGGGAGCTGTTTTTT. This encodes CASRILDGNTGELFF.

V usage is TRBV7-9 and J usage is TRBJ2-5; 9 positions agree with TRBD1. V dropped 5 bases and J dropped 2; count of bases not matched to a gene: 6. This CDR3 is 15 amino acids long. Germline loops: CDR1 SEHNR, CDR2 FQNEAQ (reference sequence). CDR3 amino acids: CASSLGTGMQETQYF. For the CDR3, the DNA is TGTGCCAGCAGCCTCGGGACAGGGATGCAAGAGACCCAGTACTTC.

The chain employs TRBV28 and TRBJ2-2, with 8 bases fitting TRBD2. J was trimmed by 5 bases and V by 6 bases; bases with no gene match: 8. Germline lookup yields CDR1 MDHEN and CDR2 SYDVKM. The CDR3 runs 15 residues. The CDR3 DNA sequence: TGTGCCAGCAGCACGGGGGGGCCGGGGACCGGGGAGCTGTTTTTT. Protein sequence: CASSTGGPGTGELFF.

The rearrangement links TRBV19 to TRBJ2-1; 8 nucleotides agree with TRBD1. CDR3 length: 14 amino acids. Trimming cost V 3 bases and J 5 bases; bases outside gene matches: 3. Germline loops: CDR1 LNHDA, CDR2 SQIVND (reference sequence). The CDR3 protein is CASSIGQGHNEQFF. In DNA, the CDR3 is TGTGCCAGTAGTATCGGACAGGGACACAATGAGCAGTTCTTC.

The chain has TRBV27 and TRBJ2-2; 9 positions agree with TRBD1. The germline CDR1 and CDR2 sequences are MNHEY and SMNVEV (reference sequence). V lost 5 bases and J lost 1; bases outside the gene matches: 5. CDR3 length: 16 residues. CDR3 bases: TGTGCCAGCAGTACATACAGGGGGCGGAACACCGGGGAGCTGTTTTTT. Protein product: CASSTYRGRNTGELFF.

The chain links TRBV30 to TRBJ2-5; weak D call: TRBD2 (6 bases). This CDR3 region has 13 residues. Germline lookup yields CDR1 GTSNPN and CDR2 SVGIG (reference sequence). V lost 0 bases and J 5 bases, leaving 10 bases between the germline ends. The CDR3 DNA reads TGTGCCTGGAGTGTACTCGCGGGGGAGACCCAGTACTTC. This sequence encodes CAWSVLAGETQYF.

V is TRBV4-1 and J is TRBJ2-5, with 12 bases identical to TRBD2. The CDR3 covers 17 residues. Germline V gives CDR1 MGHRA, CDR2 YSYEKL. With 3 bases clipped from V and 7 bases from J, the junction kept 12 bases outside the gene matches. CDR3 coding DNA: TGCGCCAGCAGCCAGGGAACCCAACTAGCGGGGGGTGCGACCCAGTACTTC. As protein: CASSQGTQLAGGATQYF.